Reported below is one T cell receptor beta chain. The data belong to a study of T-cell reconstitution after alpha-beta-depleted transplantation in children. V gave up 0 bases and J gave up 1 base, with 15 bases separating them. The CDR3 extends over 16 amino acids. Germline CDR1 DFQATT, CDR2 SNEGSKA (reference sequence). Preparation of the TCRbeta library was carried out with unique molecular identifiers. TCRdb re-called the PCR reads through MiXCR, storing one row per CDR3 protein. The sample yields about 610,000 distinct CDR3 sequences, 8% to 11% seen once. This TCR was sampled from a human donor who donated a stem cell graft to a child with acute myeloid leukemia. Here the sequenced sample was PBMCs from the stem cell graft donor, taken from the stem cell graft. The chain links TRBV20-1 to TRBJ2-5; maybe TRBD2 (6 bases). DNA of the CDR3: TGCAGTGCTAGAGATCCCGGGACTCAACGCCAAGAGACCCAGTACTTC. Its protein is CSARDPGTQRQETQYF.